The clone carrying this T cell receptor (beta chain) was counted at least ten times. Its antigen is not identified. This sample stems from a study of T-cell reconstitution after alpha-beta-depleted transplantation in children. Germline CDR1 reads LGHDT; CDR2 reads YNNKEL (reference sequence). Deletions cut 0 bases from V and 0 bases from J, with 18 bases between. The CDR3 has 19 amino acids. Unique molecular identifiers were incorporated into the prepared TCRbeta library. TCRdb independently ran MiXCR on the PCR reads; one entry per CDR3 protein. The data show around 600,000 distinct CDR3 sequences, roughly 24% seen once. Study-level points and caveats: Where some patients showed high TCRbeta diversity at day 60, it came from recipient T cells and thymic progenitors that had survived. Several hundred expanded graft clones reportedly were the source of alpha-beta T cells about two months after transplant.

This chain joins TRBV3-1 and TRBJ1-5, with D hard to call. The receptor was isolated from a boy younger than two who had a stem cell transplant for acute myeloid leukemia, so the T cells may come from the graft donor. The starting material was PBMCs, mostly from graft donor cells, obtained 360 days after TCRalphabeta/CD19-depleted stem cell transplant. The CDR3 DNA reads as TGTGCCAGCAGCCAAGATTCCGGGGATAAGCGATATAGCAATCAGCCCCAGCATTTT. This gives the protein CASSQDSGDKRYSNQPQHF.